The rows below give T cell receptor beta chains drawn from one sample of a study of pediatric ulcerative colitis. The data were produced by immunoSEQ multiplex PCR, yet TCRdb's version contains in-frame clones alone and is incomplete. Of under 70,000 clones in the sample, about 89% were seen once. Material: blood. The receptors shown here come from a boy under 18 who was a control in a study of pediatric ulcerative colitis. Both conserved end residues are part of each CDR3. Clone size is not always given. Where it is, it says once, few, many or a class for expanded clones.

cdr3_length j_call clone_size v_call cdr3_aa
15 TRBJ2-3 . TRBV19 CASSRDRVGRFGTSF
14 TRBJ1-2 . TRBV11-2 CASSSNTGIDGHTF
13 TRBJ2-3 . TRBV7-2 CASGGVLTDTQYF
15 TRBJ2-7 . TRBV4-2 CASSQEADGSYEQYF
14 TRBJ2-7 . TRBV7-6 CASSRLAGAYEQYF
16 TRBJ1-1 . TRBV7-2 CASSPPGQGKNTEAFF
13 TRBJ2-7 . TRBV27 CASSSGTGGEQYF
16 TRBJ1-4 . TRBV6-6 CASSYRSNQVVGKLFF
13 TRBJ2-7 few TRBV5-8 CASTKDRAYEQYF
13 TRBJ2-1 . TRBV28 CASSLRGNNEQFF
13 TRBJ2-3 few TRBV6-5 CANYGPTVDTQYF
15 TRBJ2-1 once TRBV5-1 CASSSTWTGNNEQFF
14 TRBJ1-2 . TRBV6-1 CASLGFLKNYGYTF
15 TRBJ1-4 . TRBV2 CASSNQGFENEKLFF
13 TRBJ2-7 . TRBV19 CASSPTSFYEQYF
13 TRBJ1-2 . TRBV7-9 CASSLVSYYGYTF
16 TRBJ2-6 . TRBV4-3 CASSQDWVSGANVLTF
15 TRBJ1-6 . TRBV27 CASSDRITYNSPLHF
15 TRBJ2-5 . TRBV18 CASSPVGPPQETQYF
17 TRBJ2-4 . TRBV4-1 CASSQGRGEVAKNIQYF
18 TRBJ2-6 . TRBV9 CARSETGTLHSGANVLTF
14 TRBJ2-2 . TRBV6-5 CASSYTGGTGELFF
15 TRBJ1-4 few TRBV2 CASSPSTGAHEKLFF
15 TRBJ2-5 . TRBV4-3 CASSSQLGEVETQYF
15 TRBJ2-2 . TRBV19 CASSINGENTGELFF
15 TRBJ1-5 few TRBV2 CASSVGGARHQPQHF
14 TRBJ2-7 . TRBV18 CASSPTEFSYEQYF
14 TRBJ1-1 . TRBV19 CASRSPLLRTEAFF
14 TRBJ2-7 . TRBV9 CASSGRGASYEQYF
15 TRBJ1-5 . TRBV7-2 CASSLYDPGSQPQHF
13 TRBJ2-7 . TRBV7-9 CASSTGTDYEQYF
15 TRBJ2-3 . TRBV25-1 CASSEVGRPRDTQYF
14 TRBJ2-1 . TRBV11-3 CASSLSYGYNEQFF